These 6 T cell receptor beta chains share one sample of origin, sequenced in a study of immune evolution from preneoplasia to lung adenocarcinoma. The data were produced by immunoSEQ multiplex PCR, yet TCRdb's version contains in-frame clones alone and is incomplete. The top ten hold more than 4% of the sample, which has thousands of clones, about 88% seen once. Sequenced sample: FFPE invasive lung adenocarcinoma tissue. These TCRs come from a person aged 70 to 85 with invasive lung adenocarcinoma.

The DNA of the CDR3 is TGTGCCAGCAGCTTAGGGGACCAGAGGGTCCAGACCCAGTACTTC. It codes for CASSLGDQRVQTQYF. The chain recombines TRBV11-3 with TRBJ2-5, with D perhaps being TRBD1 or TRBD2 (5 bases each). The V end lost 1 base, the J end lost 6 bases, and 15 bases lay between the germline ends. CDR3 size: 15 residues. Germline V gene sequence: CDR1 SGHNT, CDR2 YENEEA.

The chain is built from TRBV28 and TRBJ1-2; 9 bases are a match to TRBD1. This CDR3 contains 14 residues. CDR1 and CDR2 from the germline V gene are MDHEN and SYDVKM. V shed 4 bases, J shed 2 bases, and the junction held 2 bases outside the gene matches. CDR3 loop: CASSWDRENYGYTF. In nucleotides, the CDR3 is TGTGCCAGCAGTTGGGACAGGGAGAACTATGGCTACACCTTC.

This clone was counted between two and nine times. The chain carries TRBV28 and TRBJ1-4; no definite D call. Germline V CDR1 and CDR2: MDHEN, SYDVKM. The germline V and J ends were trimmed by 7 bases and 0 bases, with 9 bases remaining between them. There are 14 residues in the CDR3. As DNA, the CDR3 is TGTGCCAGCACCGCGACCTCAACTAATGAAAAACTGTTTTTT. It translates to CASTATSTNEKLFF.

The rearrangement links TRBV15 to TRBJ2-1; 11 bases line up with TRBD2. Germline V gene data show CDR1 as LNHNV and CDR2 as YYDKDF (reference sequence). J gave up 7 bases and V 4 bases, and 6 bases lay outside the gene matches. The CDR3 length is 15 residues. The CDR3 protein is CATSKGTSGPNEQFF. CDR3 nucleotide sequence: TGTGCCACCAGCAAAGGGACTAGCGGACCAAATGAGCAGTTCTTC.

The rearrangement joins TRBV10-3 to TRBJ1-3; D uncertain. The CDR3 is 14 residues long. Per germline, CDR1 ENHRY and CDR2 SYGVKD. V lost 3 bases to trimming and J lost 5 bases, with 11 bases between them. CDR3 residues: CAISDLERRNTIYF. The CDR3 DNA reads TGTGCCATCAGTGATTTGGAGCGAAGAAACACCATATATTTT.

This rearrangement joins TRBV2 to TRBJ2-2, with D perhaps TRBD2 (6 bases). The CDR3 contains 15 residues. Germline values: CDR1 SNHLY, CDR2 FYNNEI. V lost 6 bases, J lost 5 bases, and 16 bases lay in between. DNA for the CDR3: TGTGCCAGCAGCGCCCTTGGGGGGTCAACCGGGGAGCTGTTTTTT. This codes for CASSALGGSTGELFF.